This entry lists 4 T cell receptor beta chains sequenced from one sample in a study of blood T cell repertoires in COVID-19. The repertoire was sequenced with immunoSEQ multiplex PCR; TCRdb's copy has only in-frame clones and lacks some. The sample consists of around 95,000 clones, around four fifths of them appearing once. The sequencing input was peripheral blood. The receptors here all came from a woman between 65 and 79 years old with acute or convalescent COVID-19.

The count of this clone is one. V gene TRBV7-9 combines with J gene TRBJ1-2, with TRBD1 matching 7 bases. V lost 4 bases and J lost 8; bases outside the gene matches: 16. From germline, CDR1 is SEHNR and CDR2 FQNEAQ (reference sequence). CDR3 length: 16 residues. The CDR3 DNA follows: TGTGCCAGCAGCTATCGAAATATTCCAGGGGGTAGGGGCTACACCTTC. It yields the protein CASSYRNIPGGRGYTF.

The J gene is TRBJ1-1, the V gene TRBV9; D may be TRBD1 (5 bases). The CDR3 runs 15 residues. Germline V gives CDR1 SGDLS, CDR2 YYNGEE. Trimming took off 6 bases at V and 4 bases at J, with 19 bases between the two ends. The DNA for the CDR3 is TGTGCCAGCAACCCTCATTTCCCCGACAGCACTGAAGCTTTCTTT. It codes for CASNPHFPDSTEAFF.

The V call is TRBV6-2 or TRBV6-3, the J call TRBJ2-2, with 7 nucleotides matching TRBD2. The germline gives CDR1 MNHEY, CDR2 SVGEGT. The V gene end was trimmed by 6 bases and the J gene end by 1 base; junction bases not matched to a gene: 2. The CDR3 consists of 14 residues. The CDR3 sequence is CASSRGVNTGELFF. CDR3 nucleotides: TGTGCCAGCAGCCGGGGGGTGAACACCGGGGAGCTGTTTTTT.

This chain uses TRBV6-5 with TRBJ1-5, with 7 nucleotides matching TRBD1. The CDR3 totals 13 residues. J lost 7 bases, V lost 6 bases, and 6 bases had no gene match. Germline CDR1 MNHEY, CDR2 SVGAGI. CDR3 bases: TGTGCCAGCAGCAAACAGGGGCGGCAGCCCCAGCATTTT. It is translated as CASSKQGRQPQHF.